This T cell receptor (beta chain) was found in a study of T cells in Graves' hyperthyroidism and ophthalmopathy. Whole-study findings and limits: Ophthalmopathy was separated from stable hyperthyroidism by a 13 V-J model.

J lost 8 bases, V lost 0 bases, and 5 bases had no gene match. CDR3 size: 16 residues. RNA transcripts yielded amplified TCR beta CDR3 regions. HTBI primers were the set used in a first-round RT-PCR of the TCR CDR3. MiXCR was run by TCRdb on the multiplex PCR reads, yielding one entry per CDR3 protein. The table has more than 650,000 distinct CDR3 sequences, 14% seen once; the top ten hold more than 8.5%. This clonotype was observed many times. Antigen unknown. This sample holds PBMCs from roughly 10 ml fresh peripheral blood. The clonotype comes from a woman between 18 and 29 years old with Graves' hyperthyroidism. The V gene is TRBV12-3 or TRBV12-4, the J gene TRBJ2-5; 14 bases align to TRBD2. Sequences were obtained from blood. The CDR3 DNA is TGTGCCAGCAGTTTAGCTTTCGGACTAGCGGGAGGAACCCAGTACTTC. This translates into CASSLAFGLAGGTQYF.